The clone carrying this T cell receptor beta chain counts as medium-sized. Its antigen is not identified. This entry belongs to a study of breast tumors, draining lymph nodes, adjacent tissues. Findings and caveats of the study: Tumors had less TCR diversity than lymph nodes, more than nontumor tissue. Compared with basal-like, luminal-like tumors shared significantly more repertoire with nontumor tissue. Findings are consistent with lymph node origin and intratumoral expansion of most tumor T cells.

TCRdb itself ran the multiplex PCR reads through MiXCR, one entry per CDR3 protein. The sample carries thousands of distinct CDR3 sequences, approximately 42% recorded once. The V segment lost 6 bases and the J segment 6 bases; nucleotides outside the gene matches: 8. The V gene's germline CDR1 is MDHEN and CDR2 SYDVKM. The length of the CDR3 is 16 residues. The sequencing sample was made of tumor-adjacent breast tissue. The source of this sequence is a female donor with breast cancer. Some clones in this sample may be carry-over from other donors' samples. The V and J genes are TRBV28 and TRBJ2-3; 14 nucleotides align to TRBD2. The CDR3 sequence is CASSSGTSGSRDTQYF. CDR3 bases: TGTGCCAGCAGCTCAGGGACTAGCGGGAGCAGGGATACGCAGTATTTT.